Shown below are 5 T cell receptor beta chains from a single sample sequenced in a study of blood T cell repertoires in COVID-19. Clones were read by immunoSEQ multiplex PCR, and TCRdb kept only the in-frame ones, dropping some. The top ten hold about 5.4% of the sample, which has over 250,000 clones, 87% seen once. Sequencing used PBMCs or T cells enriched from blood (not recorded which). Receptor source: a woman aged 25 to 39 who had recovered from COVID-19.

This chain uses TRBV6-4 with TRBJ1-1; TRBD1 is a possible D gene (6 bases). Germline CDR1 reads MRHNA; CDR2 reads SNTAGT. The CDR3 consists of 16 residues. V dropped 6 bases and J dropped 4 bases, with 21 bases sitting between them. CDR3 residues: CASSPAGGQESTEAFF. The CDR3 DNA reads TGTGCCAGCAGCCCGGCGGGGGGGCAAGAGAGCACTGAAGCTTTCTTT.

V is TRBV28 and J is TRBJ2-7; TRBD1 is a possible D gene (6 bases). Trimming cost V 7 bases and J 2 bases, with 9 bases left between them. This CDR3 is built from 12 residues. CDR1 MDHEN and CDR2 SYDVKM come from the germline V gene. CDR3 nucleotides: TGTGCCAGCACAGGGGTGGCCTACGAGCAGTACTTC. This gives the protein CASTGVAYEQYF. The variable domain in full, with the rest retrieved from reference TRBV28 and TRBJ2-7, is DVKVTQSSRYLVKRTGEKVFLECVQDMDHENMFWYRQDPGLGLRLIYFSYDVKMKEKGDIPEGYSVSREKKERFSLILESASTNQTSMYLCASTGVAYEQYFGPGTRLTVT.

V gene TRBV4-3 combines with J gene TRBJ2-5; 8 nucleotides match TRBD2. With V trimmed by 3 bases and J by 2 bases, 11 bases remained unmatched. The CDR3 loop spans 17 amino acids. CDR1 is LGHNA and CDR2 is YSLEER in the germline V gene. The CDR3 coding sequence is TGCGCCAGCAGCCAGGGCCTATCGGGAGGGAGGCAAGAGACCCAGTACTTC. This encodes CASSQGLSGGRQETQYF.

This chain uses TRBV28 with TRBJ1-4; TRBD1 aligns across 7 bases. CDR1 is MDHEN and CDR2 is SYDVKM in the germline V gene. V dropped 6 bases and J dropped 7; count of bases not matched to a gene: 5. The CDR3 sequence is 13 residues long. In nucleotides, the CDR3 is TGTGCCAGCAGCGACAGGGACGGTGAAAAACTGTTTTTT. Its translation is CASSDRDGEKLFF.

V gene TRBV6-1 combines with J gene TRBJ2-5; D is possibly TRBD2 (7 bases). V lost 3 bases and J 5 bases, leaving 16 bases between the germline ends. The CDR3 contains 15 residues. CDR1 and CDR2 (germline): MNHNS, SASEGT. This CDR3 is CASSDPGRGGETQYF. CDR3 DNA sequence: TGTGCCAGCAGTGACCCAGGGAGGGGGGGGGAGACCCAGTACTTC.